The entry below gives a single T cell receptor (beta chain) sequence along with its context. The data originate from a study of cytomegalovirus exposure and HLA in healthy donors. Use of 60 Vbeta and 13 Jbeta primers characterized the PCR. TCRdb's copy holds only in-frame clones and misses some; the assay was immunoSEQ multiplex PCR. The profile shows over 150,000 clones, around 83% of them singletons. With 6 bases removed from V and 7 bases from J, the gap between germline ends came to 18 bases. The germline gives CDR1 MNHEY, CDR2 SMNVEV (reference sequence). This CDR3 region has 14 residues. The rearrangement links TRBV27 to TRBJ1-2, with a possible D match to TRBD1 (6 bases). The receptor was isolated from a woman aged 45-65 years in good health and CMV-seropositive. The sequenced sample was PBMCs. The CDR3 reads CASRNTPQGSGYTF. DNA of the CDR3: TGTGCCAGCAGGAATACGCCCCAGGGGAGTGGCTACACCTTC.